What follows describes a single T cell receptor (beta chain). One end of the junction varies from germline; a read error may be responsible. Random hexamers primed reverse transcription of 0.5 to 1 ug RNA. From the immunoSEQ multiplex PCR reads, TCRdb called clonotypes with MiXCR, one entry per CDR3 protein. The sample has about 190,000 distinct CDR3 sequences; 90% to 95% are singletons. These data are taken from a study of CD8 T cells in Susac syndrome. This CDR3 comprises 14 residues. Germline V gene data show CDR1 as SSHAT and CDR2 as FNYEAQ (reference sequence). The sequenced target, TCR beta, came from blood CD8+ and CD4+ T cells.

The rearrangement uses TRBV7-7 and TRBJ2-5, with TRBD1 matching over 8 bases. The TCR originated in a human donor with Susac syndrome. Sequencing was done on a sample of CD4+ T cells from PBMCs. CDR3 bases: TGTGCTAGCAGCCACAGGGGGTTTTCGGAGACCCAGTACTTC. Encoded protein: CASSHRGFSETQYF. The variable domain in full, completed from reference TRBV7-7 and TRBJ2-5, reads GAGVSQSPRYKVTKRGQDVTLRCDPISSHATLYWYQQALGQGPEFLTYFNYEAQPDKSGLPSDRFSAERPEGSISTLTIQRTEQRDSAMYRCASSHRGFSETQYFGPGTRLLVL.